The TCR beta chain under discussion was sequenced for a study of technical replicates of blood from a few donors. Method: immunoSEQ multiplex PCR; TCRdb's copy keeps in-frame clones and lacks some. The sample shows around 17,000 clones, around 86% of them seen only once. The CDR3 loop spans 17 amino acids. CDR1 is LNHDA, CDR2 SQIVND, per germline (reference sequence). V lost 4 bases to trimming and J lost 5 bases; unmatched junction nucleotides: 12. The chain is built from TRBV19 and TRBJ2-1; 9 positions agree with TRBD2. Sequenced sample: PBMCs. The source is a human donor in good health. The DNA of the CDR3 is TGTGCCAGTAGTAGACCTGGGGCTAGCGGGACACACAATGAGCAGTTCTTC. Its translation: CASSRPGASGTHNEQFF.